The source of this T cell receptor (beta chain) is a study of neurological immune-mediated disorders. The ends were cut back, 4 bases at V and 0 bases at J, with 19 bases in the middle. Germline CDR1 reads SGHTA; CDR2 reads FQGTGA. This CDR3 has 18 amino acids. This clonotype is termed medium-sized. The starting material, 2 million PBMCs stored at -80 C, gave rise to the unsorted libraries. 5'RACE with 10-nucleotide random UMIs generated the cDNA. Every sequencing run produced over 180 million TCR-beta sequences, and the sequences from any one run covered 15-18 subjects. Using its own MiXCR run on the 5' RACE reads, TCRdb lists one record per CDR3 protein. The sample lists about 84,000 distinct CDR3 sequences, about a tenth occurring once.

This TCR was sampled from a man aged 40-49 years in good health. The V and J genes are TRBV7-3 and TRBJ2-1; D is unclear. Material: PBMCs. CDR3 in amino acids: CASSSYSDGKSSYNEQFF. The CDR3 DNA is TGTGCCAGCAGCTCATACTCGGATGGAAAGAGCTCCTACAATGAGCAGTTCTTC.